The 20 T cell receptor beta chains presented below share a single source sample, sequenced in a study of T cell repertoires in cytomegalovirus infection. MiXCR was run by TCRdb on the reads, yielding one entry per CDR3 protein. The sample shows some 680,000 distinct CDR3 sequences, 35% of them seen only once. Sequenced sample: PBMCs. Source of these receptors: a human donor in good health (CMV status not recorded). Some clones in this sample may be carry-over from other donors' samples.

The sample holds many counts of this clonotype. The rearrangement links TRBV7-2 to TRBJ2-3; D might be TRBD2 (7 bases). The germline V gene has CDR1 SGHTA and CDR2 FQGNSA. This CDR3 contains 15 residues. V lost 5 bases and J lost 1, with 13 bases in between. For the CDR3, the DNA is TGTGCCAGCAGCCGAAGGGGGGGGGGCACAGATACGCAGTATTTT. This codes for CASSRRGGGTDTQYF.

The chain has TRBV5-4 and TRBJ2-1; TRBD2 agrees at 9 bases. This CDR3 comprises 15 residues. Germline CDR1 is SGHNT and CDR2 is YYREEE (reference sequence). V dropped 4 bases and J dropped 9; count of bases not matched to a gene: 11. The CDR3 DNA reads as TGTGCCAGCAGCAACCGGTTAGCGGGAGAGGGTGAGCAGTTCTTC. Translation: CASSNRLAGEGEQFF. Based on the CDR3 plus reference TRBV5-4 and TRBJ2-1, the full variable domain is ETGVTQSPTHLIKTRGQQVTLRCSSQSGHNTVSWYQQALGQGPQFIFQYYREEENGRGNFPPRFSGLQFPNYSSELNVNALELDDSALYLCASSNRLAGEGEQFFGPGTRLTVL.

The table lists this clonotype with many counts. This chain links TRBV27 with TRBJ1-2; 10 nucleotides match TRBD1. CDR1 and CDR2 (germline): MNHEY, SMNVEV (reference sequence). The CDR3 sequence is 14 residues long. Trimming at V came to 6 bases and at J to 9 bases, leaving 10 bases not matched to a gene. This chain's CDR3 is CASSPLGQGRSYTF. CDR3 bases: TGTGCCAGCAGCCCTCTGGGACAGGGGCGGAGCTACACCTTC.

This clonotype has a handful of counts. The genes are TRBV11-2 and TRBJ2-5; D is ambiguous. The CDR3 has 14 residues. V was clipped by 0 bases and J by 5 bases, with 10 bases between them. Germline V lookup: CDR1 SGHAT, CDR2 FQNNGV. CDR3 in amino acids: CASSLDQVVETQYF. The CDR3 bases are TGTGCCAGCAGCTTAGATCAGGTGGTGGAGACCCAGTACTTC. The full variable domain, in which reference TRBV11-2 and TRBJ2-5 provide the parts outside the CDR3, is EAGVAQSPRYKIIEKRQSVAFWCNPISGHATLYWYQQILGQGPKLLIQFQNNGVVDDSQLPKDRFSAERLKGVDSTLKIQPAKLEDSAVYLCASSLDQVVETQYFGPGTRLLVL.

This chain links TRBV7-2 with TRBJ2-7, with D possibly matching TRBD1 (6 bases). V shed 7 bases and J shed 5 bases, with 21 bases lying between them. Germline CDR1 and CDR2: SGHTA and FQGNSA. This CDR3 is built from 15 residues. CDR3 sequence (DNA): TGTGCCAGCAACCCCCCGGGCGGCAGGGGCGACGAGCAGTACTTC. This translates into CASNPPGGRGDEQYF.

The genes are TRBV7-9 and TRBJ2-2; D is perhaps TRBD2 (6 bases). The germline V gene encodes CDR1 SEHNR and CDR2 FQNEAQ (reference sequence). V was shortened by 3 bases and J by 0 bases, with 11 bases between the two germline ends. The CDR3 loop spans 16 amino acids. The CDR3 DNA follows: TGTGCCAGCAGCTTTAAGGGGACTTCGAACACCGGGGAGCTGTTTTTT. This encodes CASSFKGTSNTGELFF.

This clonotype came up a few times. V and J are TRBV2 and TRBJ2-2, with D perhaps TRBD1 (6 bases). V gave up 2 bases and J gave up 9 bases, with 10 bases separating them. The CDR3 sequence is 13 residues long. Per germline, CDR1 SNHLY and CDR2 FYNNEI. CDR3 sequence (DNA): TGTGCCAGCAGTGAACCGGGACACAGGGAGCTGTTTTTT. Amino acid sequence: CASSEPGHRELFF.

The chain combines TRBV6-6 with TRBJ1-1; D not certain. Trimming cost V 10 bases and J 5 bases, with 11 bases left between them. The CDR3 length is 11 residues. The germline CDR1 and CDR2 sequences are MNHNY and SVGAGI (reference sequence). CDR3 sequence: CAIPIGTEAFF. DNA for the CDR3: TGTGCCATACCTATAGGGACTGAAGCTTTCTTT.

About this clonotype: With a much larger clone just one base away, this may be a read error. This chain links TRBV7-2 with TRBJ2-7; D is perhaps TRBD1 (5 bases). CDR1 and CDR2 (germline): SGHTA, FQGNSA. The CDR3 sequence is 15 residues long. V was clipped by 3 bases and J by 3 bases, with 15 bases between them. Here the CDR3 reads CASSLTDAGIYEQYF. The CDR3 coding sequence is TGTGCCAGCAGCTTGACCGATGCAGGGATCTACGAGCAGTACTTC. Based on the CDR3 plus reference TRBV7-2 and TRBJ2-7, the full variable domain is GAGVSQSPSNKVTEKGKDVELRCDPISGHTALYWYRQSLGQGLEFLIYFQGNSAPDKSGLPSDRFSAERTGGSVSTLTIQRTQQEDSAVYLCASSLTDAGIYEQYFGPGTRLTVT.

This chain joins TRBV27 and TRBJ2-4; possible D gene TRBD2, 6 bases. Trimming removed 4 bases at V and 5 bases at J, with 9 bases between. The germline gives CDR1 MNHEY, CDR2 SMNVEV (reference sequence). CDR3 length equals 13 residues. The DNA for the CDR3 is TGTGCCAGCAGTTGGGGGGAGGAAAACATTCAGTACTTC. It encodes CASSWGEENIQYF.

This chain connects TRBV12-3 or TRBV12-4 to TRBJ1-1, with a possible D match to TRBD1 (6 bases). V shed 5 bases and J shed 4 bases, with 23 bases lying between them. The CDR3 has 17 amino acids. The chain's CDR3 is CASSPRKTGPRTTEAFF. The CDR3 DNA reads as TGTGCCAGCAGTCCCAGGAAGACAGGACCCCGGACCACTGAAGCTTTCTTT.

The CDR3 coding sequence is TGTGCCAGCAGTTTAGGGTTTGGAATCCCCATCGATGAGCAGTTCTTC. It encodes CASSLGFGIPIDEQFF. The chain is built from TRBV27 and TRBJ2-1, with no clear D. This CDR3 spans 16 amino acids. Germline lookup yields CDR1 MNHEY and CDR2 SMNVEV (reference sequence). Trimming removed 2 bases at V and 8 bases at J, with 19 bases between.

This clonotype was seen more than once but under ten times. The J gene is TRBJ1-2, the V gene TRBV24-1; possible D gene TRBD1, 6 bases. Trimming stripped 3 bases from V and 5 bases from J, with 9 bases between. CDR1 and CDR2 (germline): KGHDR, SFDVKD. This CDR3 is 13 amino acids long. Here the CDR3 DNA reads TGTGCCACCAGTGATCACGGACAGTATGGCTACACCTTC. Protein: CATSDHGQYGYTF.

This clonotype has a handful of counts. The V call is TRBV7-2, the J call TRBJ2-3, with a possible D match to TRBD1 (5 bases). This CDR3 is built from 15 residues. Per the germline V gene, CDR1 is SGHTA and CDR2 is FQGNSA. V lost 8 bases, J lost 3 bases, and 18 bases lay in between. In nucleotides, the CDR3 is TGTGCCAGCGGCCAGGGCCTCGGTAGTACAGATACGCAGTATTTT. This codes for CASGQGLGSTDTQYF. The variable domain in full, completed from reference TRBV7-2 and TRBJ2-3, reads GAGVSQSPSNKVTEKGKDVELRCDPISGHTALYWYRQSLGQGLEFLIYFQGNSAPDKSGLPSDRFSAERTGGSVSTLTIQRTQQEDSAVYLCASGQGLGSTDTQYFGPGTRLTVL.

This chain joins TRBV7-3 and TRBJ2-3; no reliable D call. Germline loops: CDR1 SGHTA, CDR2 FQGTGA. V gave up 5 bases and J gave up 8 bases, with 11 bases separating them. This CDR3 is 12 amino acids long. DNA of the CDR3: TGTGCCAGCAGCAGACCTGATGGTACGCAGTATTTT. Translated, it gives CASSRPDGTQYF.

This clonotype was counted ten times or more. The chain carries TRBV7-2 and TRBJ1-5, with 7 bases matching TRBD1. Germline assignment: CDR1 SGHTA and CDR2 FQGNSA. The V gene end was trimmed by 5 bases and the J gene end by 6 bases; junction bases not matched to a gene: 10. The CDR3 totals 15 residues. The CDR3, as DNA: TGTGCCAGCAGCCTCGCCGGGACAGCCCGTCAGCCCCAGCATTTT. This encodes CASSLAGTARQPQHF. The full variable domain, completed using reference TRBV7-2 and TRBJ1-5, is GAGVSQSPSNKVTEKGKDVELRCDPISGHTALYWYRQSLGQGLEFLIYFQGNSAPDKSGLPSDRFSAERTGGSVSTLTIQRTQQEDSAVYLCASSLAGTARQPQHFGDGTRLSIL.

This clonotype came up a few times. The chain has TRBV7-6 and TRBJ2-1; D not resolved. V was trimmed by 1 base and J by 8 bases, leaving 9 bases between them. CDR3 length: 13 residues. The germline V gene has CDR1 SGHVS and CDR2 FNYEAQ. The CDR3 sequence: CASSLVFGHEQFF. The CDR3 region has the DNA TGTGCCAGCAGCTTAGTTTTCGGGCATGAGCAGTTCTTC.

The sample holds a few counts of this clonotype. In DNA form, the CDR3 reads TGTGCCAGCAGCTTTTCACAGGGGGCTTGGACTGAAGCTTTCTTT. Translation: CASSFSQGAWTEAFF. The rearrangement links TRBV11-2 to TRBJ1-1; 9 bases fit TRBD1. CDR3 length: 15 residues. Trimming took 3 bases from V and 5 from J; bases not matched to a gene: 7. The germline CDR1 and CDR2 sequences are SGHAT and FQNNGV.

For this clonotype: One base away lies a much larger clone, so this may be a sequencing read error. This chain joins TRBV7-2 and TRBJ1-2; D is uncertain. V gave up 3 bases and J gave up 8 bases, with 22 bases separating them. Germline V lookup: CDR1 SGHTA, CDR2 FQGNSA. CDR3 length equals 16 residues. CDR3 sequence: CASSFGQRGRSYGYTF. In DNA form, the CDR3 reads TGTGCCAGCAGCTTCGGTCAACGGGGAAGATCGTACGGCTACACCTTC.

The chain carries TRBV10-3 and TRBJ2-3; the D gene is possibly TRBD1 (6 bases). CDR3 length: 19 amino acids. V was cut by 6 bases and J by 0 bases, with 25 bases left in between. Per the germline V gene, CDR1 is ENHRY and CDR2 is SYGVKD. CDR3 coding DNA: TGTGCCATCAGGAGCCGGGACACCGAGAATCAATTAAGCACAGATACGCAGTATTTT. It codes for CAIRSRDTENQLSTDTQYF.